The clone carrying this T cell receptor beta chain was seen only a few times. Its target is not known. The sample comes from a study of tumor and adjacent non-tumor tissue in lung cancer. Study outcomes and limitations: Higher tumor TCR diversity was associated with shorter survival. Significantly higher TCR diversity was found in tumor than normal lung.

The library came from three nested PCR rounds adapted from ARM-PCR protocols. TCRdb reprocessed the multiplex PCR reads with MiXCR, giving one entry per CDR3 protein. Among some 200,000 distinct CDR3 sequences, over 55% were seen once, and the ten largest hold 25%. This sample's RNA came from whole unsorted tissue. In germline, CDR1 is MNHNS, CDR2 SASEGT. Trimming stripped 3 bases from V and 4 bases from J, with 12 bases between. This CDR3 is 14 amino acids long. The receptor was derived from a man aged 55 to 69 with non-small cell lung cancer. What was sequenced was lung tumor tissue. The chain is built from TRBV6-1 and TRBJ2-5; D unclear. CDR3 in DNA: TGTGCCAGCAGTGATGCCCTCGGGCGAGAGACCCAGTACTTC. Protein sequence: CASSDALGRETQYF.